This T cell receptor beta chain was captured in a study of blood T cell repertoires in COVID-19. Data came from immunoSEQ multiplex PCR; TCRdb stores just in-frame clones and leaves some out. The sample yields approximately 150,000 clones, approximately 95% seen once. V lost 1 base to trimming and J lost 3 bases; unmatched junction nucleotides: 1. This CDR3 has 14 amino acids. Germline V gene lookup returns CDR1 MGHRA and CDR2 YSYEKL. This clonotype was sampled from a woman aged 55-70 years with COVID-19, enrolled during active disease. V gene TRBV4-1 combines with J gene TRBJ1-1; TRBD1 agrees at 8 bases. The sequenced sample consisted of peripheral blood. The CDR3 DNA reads TGCGCCAGCAGCCAAGCGGACAGGGACACTGAAGCTTTCTTT. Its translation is CASSQADRDTEAFF.